This T cell receptor beta chain was identified during a study of cytomegalovirus exposure and HLA in healthy donors. The study's findings and limits: Generally TCR sequences proved uncommon, though certain public TCRs appeared in numerous donors. Later on, an analysis tied around 17,000 TCR beta sequences to HLA alleles at 0.05 false discovery rate. Most of the TCR beta V segments (in an earlier analysis) were productive either about 90% or about 30% of the time. The study designated 164 TCR beta chains cytomegalovirus-associated.

Amplification used 60 Vbeta primers and 13 Jbeta primers. Assay used: immunoSEQ multiplex PCR; TCRdb lists only in-frame clones, some missing. The repertoire holds about 200,000 clones, with around 90% as singletons. As regards this clone: As yet, its antigen is unknown.

The CDR3 spans 15 residues. The germline V gene encodes CDR1 SGHRS and CDR2 YFSETQ. The V end lost 4 bases, the J end lost 7 bases, and 17 bases lay between the germline ends. Input material: PBMCs. The J gene is TRBJ2-2, the V gene TRBV5-1; unclear D gene. The receptor was derived from a boy younger than 10 in good health and CMV-seronegative. In nucleotides, the CDR3 is TGCGCCAGCAGCGCTCATGACGTCCGGGTCGGGGAGCTGTTTTTT. This codes for CASSAHDVRVGELFF.